The 20 T cell receptor beta chains listed next were all sequenced from one sample in a study of cytotoxic CD8 clonotypes in ibrutinib-treated CLL. The method was immunoSEQ multiplex PCR; TCRdb's version includes in-frame clones alone and lacks a portion of them. The data contain tens of thousands of clones, approximately 69% of them singletons. Specimen: PBMCs, collected after 12 months of ibrutinib treatment. The receptors shown here come from a human donor with chronic lymphocytic leukemia.

This clone was seen a few times. V usage is TRBV19 and J usage is TRBJ1-4, with D unclear. Germline V gives CDR1 LNHDA, CDR2 SQIVND (reference sequence). V dropped 6 bases and J dropped 5 bases, with 13 bases sitting between them. The CDR3 sequence is 14 residues long. CDR3 sequence reads: CASSPWVENEKLFF. The CDR3 nucleotides read TGTGCCAGTAGCCCCTGGGTGGAAAATGAAAAACTGTTTTTT.

The chain carries TRBV11-3 and TRBJ2-1; possibly TRBD2 for D (6 bases). Germline V gene lookup returns CDR1 SGHNT and CDR2 YENEEA. The CDR3 has 13 amino acids. V lost 1 base to trimming and J lost 6 bases, with 7 bases between them. The chain's CDR3 is CASSLGRGNEQFF. The CDR3 nucleotides are TGTGCCAGCAGCTTAGGGAGGGGCAATGAGCAGTTCTTC.

V gene TRBV11-2 combines with J gene TRBJ2-7; D may be TRBD1 (6 bases). Germline lookup yields CDR1 SGHAT and CDR2 FQNNGV. This CDR3 is built from 15 residues. V shed 1 base and J shed 3 bases, with 13 bases lying between them. CDR3 sequence (DNA): TGTGCCAGCAGCTTAGCCCAGGGGAGAGACTACGAGCAGTACTTC. Translated, it gives CASSLAQGRDYEQYF.

This clone was counted between two and nine times. The CDR3: CASSLGLAGVHNEQFF. The CDR3 DNA sequence: TGCGCCAGCAGCTTGGGACTAGCGGGGGTTCACAATGAGCAGTTCTTC. The V call is TRBV5-1, the J call TRBJ2-1, with TRBD2 identical over 12 bases. The CDR3 length is 16 residues. CDR1 and CDR2 from the germline V gene are SGHRS and YFSETQ. V shed 0 bases and J 5 bases; nucleotides not matched to a gene: 3.

The gene calls are TRBV9 and TRBJ2-1; 11 bases match TRBD2. With 0 bases clipped from V and 8 bases from J, the junction kept 4 bases outside the gene matches. The CDR3 totals 15 residues. CDR1 is SGDLS and CDR2 is YYNGEE in the germline V gene. This CDR3 is CASSVGASGGYEQFF. CDR3 bases: TGTGCCAGCAGCGTAGGGGCTAGCGGGGGGTATGAGCAGTTCTTC.

The rearrangement uses TRBV10-3 and TRBJ1-1; the match to TRBD1 covers 7 bases. The J segment lost 2 bases and the V segment lost 6 bases, leaving 6 bases of the junction unmatched. Germline V gives CDR1 ENHRY, CDR2 SYGVKD. The CDR3 loop spans 14 amino acids. CDR3 in DNA: TGTGCCATCAGAGCGGGACAGAAAAACACTGAAGCTTTCTTT. This sequence encodes CAIRAGQKNTEAFF.

This clone was detected only a few times. The rearrangement joins TRBV7-9 to TRBJ2-5, with 11 bases aligning to TRBD2. The CDR3 consists of 16 residues. From germline, CDR1 is SEHNR and CDR2 FQNEAQ (reference sequence). V was clipped by 3 bases and J by 7 bases; unmatched bases: 10. The CDR3 DNA follows: TGTGCCAGCAGCTTTATAGCGGGGGGGAACTATGTGACCCAGTACTTC. This translates into CASSFIAGGNYVTQYF.

Written as DNA, the CDR3 is TGTGCCAGCAGTCCCGACCAAAACATTCAGTACTTC. This codes for CASSPDQNIQYF. The chain has TRBV2 and TRBJ2-4; D gene unclear. Germline assignment: CDR1 SNHLY and CDR2 FYNNEI. Trimming left V 5 bases short and J 5 bases short, with 7 bases between. The CDR3 has 12 residues.

This clone has just a few counts. The V and J genes are TRBV5-1 and TRBJ2-7, with 8 positions matching TRBD2. V shed 2 bases and J 5 bases; nucleotides not matched to a gene: 6. Germline V lookup: CDR1 SGHRS, CDR2 YFSETQ. This CDR3 region has 14 residues. This CDR3 is CASSFGTRNHEQYF. For the CDR3, the DNA is TGCGCCAGCAGCTTCGGGACTAGGAACCACGAGCAGTACTTC.

J is TRBJ1-1 and V is TRBV11-2, with TRBD1 matching 7 bases. V shed 6 bases, J shed 4 bases, and the junction held 8 bases outside the gene matches. The CDR3 totals 14 residues. Looked up from germline, CDR1 is SGHAT and CDR2 is FQNNGV. CDR3 protein: CASRQTGIGTEAFF. The CDR3 region has the DNA TGTGCCAGCAGACAGACAGGGATAGGCACTGAAGCTTTCTTT.

The chain carries TRBV11-2 and TRBJ1-4; D remains ambiguous. V was clipped by 1 base and J by 2 bases, with 11 bases between them. Germline V gene data show CDR1 as SGHAT and CDR2 as FQNNGV. This CDR3 region has 16 residues. The CDR3: CASSLAVAGTNEKLFF. The DNA for the CDR3 is TGTGCCAGCAGCTTAGCTGTCGCGGGGACTAATGAAAAACTGTTTTTT. Drawing the rest from reference TRBV11-2 and TRBJ1-4, the complete variable domain is EAGVAQSPRYKIIEKRQSVAFWCNPISGHATLYWYQQILGQGPKLLIQFQNNGVVDDSQLPKDRFSAERLKGVDSTLKIQPAKLEDSAVYLCASSLAVAGTNEKLFFGSGTQLSVL.

This sequence joins TRBV10-2 and TRBJ2-2; 8 positions agree with TRBD1. CDR3 size: 13 residues. In germline, CDR1 is WSHSY, CDR2 SAAADI. With 6 bases clipped from V and 7 bases from J, the junction kept 4 bases outside the gene matches. CDR3 nucleotides: TGCGCCAGCAGCGGACAGGGCGGCGGGGAGCTGTTTTTT. Amino acid sequence: CASSGQGGGELFF.

The rearrangement joins TRBV18 to TRBJ2-6; no clear D gene. The ends were cut back, 4 bases at V and 2 bases at J, with 12 bases in the middle. The CDR3 covers 16 residues. Looked up from germline, CDR1 is KGHSH and CDR2 is LQKENI. CDR3 bases: TGTGCCAGCTCACTGCCTTGGGGTGCTGGGGCCAACGTCCTGACTTTC. It is translated as CASSLPWGAGANVLTF.

This rearrangement joins TRBV28 to TRBJ1-2; no clear D gene. Between the trimmed V and J ends, which lost 3 bases and 0 bases, there was a span of 5 bases. This CDR3 has 13 amino acids. The germline V gene has CDR1 MDHEN and CDR2 SYDVKM. The CDR3 sequence: CASSFLANYGYTF. The CDR3 nucleotides read TGTGCCAGCAGTTTTTTGGCTAACTATGGCTACACCTTC.

This chain joins TRBV10-2 and TRBJ1-6; 7 nucleotides match TRBD1. Per germline, CDR1 WSHSY and CDR2 SAAADI. This CDR3 has 16 amino acids. After removal of 7 bases from V and 3 bases from J, the junction contained 9 bases not matched to a gene. CDR3 nucleotide sequence: TGCGCCAGCAAGCAAACAGGGGTAATCTATAATTCACCCCTCCACTTT. Protein product: CASKQTGVIYNSPLHF.

V usage is TRBV25-1 and J usage is TRBJ1-2, with D possibly being TRBD1 (5 bases). V was trimmed by 9 bases and J by 8 bases, leaving 19 bases between them. The CDR3 totals 13 residues. Germline CDR1 reads MGHDK; CDR2 reads SYGVNS. CDR3: CASSRASRGGYTF. The CDR3 coding sequence is TGTGCCAGTAGCCGGGCCTCGAGGGGCGGCTACACCTTC.

This chain links TRBV4-2 with TRBJ1-1; 9 bases line up with TRBD1. Germline CDR1 LGHNA, CDR2 YNFKEQ. The trim removed 0 bases at V and 5 bases at J, leaving 10 bases unmatched. The CDR3 has 17 residues. The CDR3 reads CASSQDRASDRGTEAFF. DNA of the CDR3: TGTGCCAGCAGCCAAGATCGAGCCTCGGACAGGGGAACTGAAGCTTTCTTT.

The rearrangement links TRBV18 to TRBJ2-3, with D possibly being TRBD1 (6 bases). In germline, CDR1 is KGHSH, CDR2 LQKENI. The CDR3 loop spans 15 amino acids. Trimming cost V 0 bases and J 0 bases, with 7 bases left between them. In nucleotides, the CDR3 is TGTGCCAGCTCACCACCGACAGGTAGCACAGATACGCAGTATTTT. This encodes CASSPPTGSTDTQYF.

This clone was observed once. This rearrangement joins TRBV5-4 to TRBJ2-1, with 9 bases that match TRBD2. This CDR3 comprises 15 residues. The germline gives CDR1 SGHNT, CDR2 YYREEE (reference sequence). Losses at the gene ends were 0 bases for V and 4 bases for J; bases not matched to a gene: 2. The chain's CDR3 is CASSLVTSGYNEQFF. CDR3 nucleotide sequence: TGTGCCAGCAGCTTGGTGACTAGCGGATACAATGAGCAGTTCTTC.

The DNA of the CDR3 is TGTGCCAGCAACCAACGGGGGGTCTACAATGAGCAGTTCTTC. Protein sequence: CASNQRGVYNEQFF. The chain combines TRBV2 with TRBJ2-1, with 7 bases fitting TRBD2. CDR3 length: 14 amino acids. CDR1 and CDR2 (germline): SNHLY, FYNNEI. Losses at the gene ends were 7 bases for V and 3 bases for J; bases not matched to a gene: 6.